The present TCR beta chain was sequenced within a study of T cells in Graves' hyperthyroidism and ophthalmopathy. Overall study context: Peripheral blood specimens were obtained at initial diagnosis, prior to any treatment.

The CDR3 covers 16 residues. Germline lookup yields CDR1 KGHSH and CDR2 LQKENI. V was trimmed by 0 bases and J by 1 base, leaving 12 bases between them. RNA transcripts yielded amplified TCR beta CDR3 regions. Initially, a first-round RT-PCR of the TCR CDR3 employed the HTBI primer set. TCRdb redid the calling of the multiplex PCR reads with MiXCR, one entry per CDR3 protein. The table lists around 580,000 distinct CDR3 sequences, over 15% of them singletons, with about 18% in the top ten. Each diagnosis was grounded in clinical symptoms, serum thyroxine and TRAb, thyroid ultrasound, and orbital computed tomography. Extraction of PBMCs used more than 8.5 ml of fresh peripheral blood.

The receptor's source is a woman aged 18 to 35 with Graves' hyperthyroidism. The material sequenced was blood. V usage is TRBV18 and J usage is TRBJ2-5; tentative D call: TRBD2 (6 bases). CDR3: CASSPPEGRRQETQYF. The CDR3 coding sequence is TGTGCCAGCTCACCACCGGAGGGACGGCGCCAAGAGACCCAGTACTTC.